Following are 21 T cell receptor beta chains from one sample sequenced in a study of T cells in Graves' hyperthyroidism and ophthalmopathy. What was amplified from RNA transcripts were TCR beta CDR3 regions. The HTBI set primed first-round TCR CDR3 RT-PCR. From the multiplex PCR reads, TCRdb called clonotypes with MiXCR, one entry per CDR3 protein. Among hundreds of thousands of distinct CDR3 sequences listed, about 14% were seen once. Sequenced: blood. The receptors shown here come from a woman aged 18-30 years with Graves' hyperthyroidism.

This clonotype was seen at least ten times. This chain links TRBV3-1 with TRBJ2-7, with no clear D. Germline V gene lookup returns CDR1 LGHDT and CDR2 YNNKEL (reference sequence). V was shortened by 4 bases and J by 6 bases, with 13 bases between the two germline ends. This CDR3 comprises 13 residues. The CDR3 coding sequence is TGTGCCAGCAGCCCTCGGTCCCGACGCGAGCAGTACTTC. It is translated as CASSPRSRREQYF.

This clonotype has only a few counts. This chain connects TRBV27 to TRBJ2-3; 7 bases match TRBD2. V shed 7 bases, J shed 4 bases, and the junction held 11 bases outside the gene matches. This CDR3 is built from 15 residues. The germline V gene has CDR1 MNHEY and CDR2 SMNVEV (reference sequence). For the CDR3, the DNA is TGTGCCAGCACCTCGAGGGAGGGCCTAGCAGATACGCAGTATTTT. Translated, it gives CASTSREGLADTQYF.

Only a few counts were recorded for this clonotype. J is TRBJ2-5 and V is TRBV9; a possible D gene is TRBD2 (6 bases). Germline values: CDR1 SGDLS, CDR2 YYNGEE. This CDR3 is 16 amino acids long. Trimming took off 4 bases at V and 4 bases at J, with 20 bases between the two ends. The CDR3 protein is CASSPHNLPGGETQYF. The CDR3 DNA is TGTGCCAGCAGCCCACACAACCTACCCGGGGGAGAGACCCAGTACTTC.

This clonotype appeared many times. The V gene is TRBV30, the J gene TRBJ2-3; weak D call: TRBD1 (5 bases). The CDR3 runs to 13 residues. Germline CDR1 and CDR2: GTSNPN and SVGIG (reference sequence). V lost 4 bases to trimming and J lost 7 bases, with 15 bases between them. This CDR3 is CAWNQGNLNTQYF. CDR3 nucleotide sequence: TGTGCCTGGAATCAGGGTAACTTAAATACGCAGTATTTT.

This clonotype was counted ten times or more. The CDR3 DNA reads TGTGCCAGCAGTTTCCGGGACAGGGGGAACCAAGAGACCCAGTACTTC. It encodes CASSFRDRGNQETQYF. The rearrangement joins TRBV12-3 or TRBV12-4 to TRBJ2-5; 11 nucleotides line up with TRBD1. The CDR3 totals 16 residues. Losses at the gene ends were 3 bases for V and 0 bases for J; bases not matched to a gene: 3.

In this sample, this clonotype turned up a few times. This CDR3 reads CSVNKPQELQETQYF. The CDR3 nucleotides read TGCAGTGTCAACAAACCCCAGGAATTACAAGAGACCCAGTACTTC. V usage is TRBV20-1 and J usage is TRBJ2-5; D is ambiguous. Germline lookup yields CDR1 DFQATT and CDR2 SNEGSKA (reference sequence). The CDR3 covers 15 residues. V lost 7 bases, J lost 2 bases, and 20 bases lay in between.

In regard to this clonotype: Since a much larger clone is just one base distant, this may be a read error. The rearrangement links TRBV6-5 to TRBJ1-1; TRBD1 matches at 8 bases. Germline loops: CDR1 MNHEY, CDR2 SVGAGI. Trimming took 3 bases from V and 6 from J; bases not matched to a gene: 9. The CDR3 spans 15 residues. The DNA of the CDR3 is TGTGCCAGCAGTTATGGACAGGGTGGGTACGCTGAAGCTTTCTTT. As protein: CASSYGQGGYAEAFF.

This clonotype was seen at least ten times. The J gene is TRBJ2-3, the V gene TRBV30; no firm D call. V lost 0 bases to trimming and J lost 0 bases, with 7 bases between them. The V gene's germline CDR1 is GTSNPN and CDR2 SVGIG (reference sequence). The CDR3 spans 14 residues. For the CDR3, the DNA is TGTGCCTGGAGTGTACAAGGGAGCACAGATACGCAGTATTTT. Its protein is CAWSVQGSTDTQYF. Supplemented by reference TRBV30 and TRBJ2-3, the full variable domain reads SQTIHQWPATLVQPVGSPLSLECTVEGTSNPNLYWYRQAAGRGLQLLFYSVGIGQISSEVPQNLSASRPQDRQFILSSKKLLLSDSGFYLCAWSVQGSTDTQYFGPGTRLTVL.

This clonotype was counted many times. CDR3 in amino acids: CASSFEGSRTYEQYF. The DNA for the CDR3 is TGTGCCAGCAGTTTCGAAGGCAGCCGCACCTACGAGCAGTACTTC. The chain is built from TRBV28 and TRBJ2-7; D unclear. CDR1 is MDHEN, CDR2 SYDVKM, per germline. Trimming took off 3 bases at V and 2 bases at J, with 14 bases between the two ends. This CDR3 spans 15 amino acids. Full variable domain (outside the CDR3, taken from reference TRBV28 and TRBJ2-7): DVKVTQSSRYLVKRTGEKVFLECVQDMDHENMFWYRQDPGLGLRLIYFSYDVKMKEKGDIPEGYSVSREKKERFSLILESASTNQTSMYLCASSFEGSRTYEQYFGPGTRLTVT.

There are many counts of this clonotype. This chain joins TRBV20-1 and TRBJ1-2; TRBD1 matches at 7 bases. CDR3 length: 14 amino acids. With 3 bases clipped from V and 7 bases from J, the junction kept 11 bases outside the gene matches. CDR1 DFQATT and CDR2 SNEGSKA come from the germline V gene (reference sequence). The CDR3 coding sequence is TGCAGTGCTAGGCGGCCGCTGGGGGACAGTGGCTACACCTTC. This codes for CSARRPLGDSGYTF.

This sequence joins TRBV7-2 and TRBJ1-2; D uncertain. Germline values: CDR1 SGHTA, CDR2 FQGNSA. The CDR3 spans 14 residues. Trimming pared 2 bases from V and 0 bases from J, leaving 7 bases between. The CDR3 region is CASSLSVANYGYTF. The CDR3 nucleotides are TGTGCCAGCAGCTTATCGGTAGCTAACTATGGCTACACCTTC.

This sequence joins TRBV9 and TRBJ2-1; D unclear. V lost 0 bases and J lost 8, with 6 bases in between. The CDR3 is made up of 12 amino acids. The germline CDR1 and CDR2 sequences are SGDLS and YYNGEE. The CDR3 DNA reads as TGTGCCAGCAGCGTAGTGACCCATGAGCAGTTCTTC. This translates into CASSVVTHEQFF.

The rearrangement joins TRBV10-1 to TRBJ2-7; no definite D call. The CDR3 runs to 13 residues. The V and J ends lost 3 bases and 2 bases respectively, with 8 bases between them. CDR1 WNHNN and CDR2 SYGVQD come from the germline V gene (reference sequence). For the CDR3, the DNA is TGCGCCAGCAGTGACCATGCAGCCTACGAGCAGTACTTC. It specifies CASSDHAAYEQYF.

The gene calls are TRBV6-1 and TRBJ1-3; D is unresolved. CDR1 MNHNS and CDR2 SASEGT come from the germline V gene. CDR3 length: 16 residues. Trimming cost V 4 bases and J 0 bases, with 13 bases left between them. In nucleotides, the CDR3 is TGTGCCAGCAGTGGAACAAAGAGTTCCTCTGGAAACACCATATATTTT. Translated: CASSGTKSSSGNTIYF.

The sample holds a few counts of this clonotype. This chain joins TRBV20-1 and TRBJ1-2; D perhaps matches TRBD1 (5 bases). The CDR3 length is 14 residues. Trimming stripped 6 bases from V and 5 bases from J, with 19 bases between. The germline gives CDR1 DFQATT, CDR2 SNEGSKA (reference sequence). CDR3 region: CSAVSPNRGYGYTF. The CDR3 nucleotides read TGCAGTGCAGTCTCTCCCAATCGGGGGTATGGCTACACCTTC.

This clonotype was seen a handful of times. This chain connects TRBV27 to TRBJ1-6; D remains ambiguous. This CDR3 has 19 residues. Germline V gene data show CDR1 as MNHEY and CDR2 as SMNVEV (reference sequence). Trimming stripped 5 bases from V and 0 bases from J, with 20 bases between. The DNA for the CDR3 is TGTGCCAGCAGTCTTGGCCCTCTCCTTAGGAGCTCCTATAATTCACCCCTCCACTTT. As protein: CASSLGPLLRSSYNSPLHF.

In this sample, this clonotype turned up a few times. V and J are TRBV7-8 and TRBJ1-2; weak D call: TRBD1 (6 bases). The CDR3 runs 16 residues. V dropped 4 bases and J dropped 2 bases, with 17 bases sitting between them. The germline gives CDR1 SGHVS, CDR2 FQNEAQ. In nucleotides, the CDR3 is TGTGCCAGCAGCTCGTACACGACGGACAGAAACTATGGCTACACCTTC. It encodes CASSSYTTDRNYGYTF.

This clonotype was recorded many times. This chain links TRBV7-2 with TRBJ1-5; 7 nucleotides agree with TRBD1. V was pared by 1 base and J by 3 bases, with 3 bases of the junction left unmatched. The CDR3 is 15 amino acids. Germline-derived CDR1 and CDR2 are SGHTA and FQGNSA. CDR3 protein: CASSLGTGANQPQHF. In DNA, the CDR3 is TGTGCCAGCAGCTTAGGCACAGGGGCCAATCAGCCCCAGCATTTT. Filled out from reference TRBV7-2 and TRBJ1-5, the complete variable domain reads GAGVSQSPSNKVTEKGKDVELRCDPISGHTALYWYRQSLGQGLEFLIYFQGNSAPDKSGLPSDRFSAERTGGSVSTLTIQRTQQEDSAVYLCASSLGTGANQPQHFGDGTRLSIL.

This clonotype appeared many times. V usage is TRBV12-3 or TRBV12-4 and J usage is TRBJ2-1; 14 nucleotides agree with TRBD2. V dropped 3 bases and J dropped 0; count of bases not matched to a gene: 4. This CDR3 has 18 residues. CDR3 in DNA: TGTGCCAGCAGTTTCGGGACTAGCGGGAGTGGCTCCTACAATGAGCAGTTCTTC. As protein: CASSFGTSGSGSYNEQFF.

This clonotype was seen many times. This chain links TRBV2 with TRBJ1-3; the D is unclear. This CDR3 is 16 amino acids long. CDR1 is SNHLY, CDR2 FYNNEI, per germline. V was clipped by 7 bases and J by 2 bases, with 18 bases between them. CDR3 sequence: CASIPRAVRAGNTIYF. In DNA, the CDR3 is TGTGCCAGCATTCCACGGGCGGTAAGGGCTGGAAACACCATATATTTT.

This clonotype was observed at least ten times. This chain connects TRBV11-2 to TRBJ2-7; D might be TRBD1 (6 bases). With 5 bases removed from V and 3 bases from J, the gap between germline ends came to 14 bases. Germline assignment: CDR1 SGHAT and CDR2 FQNNGV. This CDR3 is 14 amino acids long. The CDR3: CASSPGTRGYEQYF. CDR3 coding DNA: TGTGCCAGCAGCCCCGGGACACGAGGCTACGAGCAGTACTTC.